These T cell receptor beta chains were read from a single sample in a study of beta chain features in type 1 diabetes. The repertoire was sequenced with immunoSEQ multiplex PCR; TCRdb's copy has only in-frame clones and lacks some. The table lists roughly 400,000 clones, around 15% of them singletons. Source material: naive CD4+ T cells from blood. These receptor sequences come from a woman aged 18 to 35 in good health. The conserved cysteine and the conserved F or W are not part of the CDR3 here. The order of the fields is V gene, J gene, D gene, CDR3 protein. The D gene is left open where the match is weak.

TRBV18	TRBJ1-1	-	ASSPLQGNTEAF
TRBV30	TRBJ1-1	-	AWRTLNTEAF
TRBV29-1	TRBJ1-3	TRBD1	SVGQGNTIY
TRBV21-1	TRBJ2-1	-	ASSRGGRARINWMNEQF
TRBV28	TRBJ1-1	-	ASSFGRSQGAF
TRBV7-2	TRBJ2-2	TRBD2	ASSLGLARTTGELF
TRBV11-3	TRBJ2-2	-	ASSLEALKGELF
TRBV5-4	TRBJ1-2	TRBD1	ASSLEGGVRGYT
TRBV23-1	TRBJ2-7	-	ASTLYEQY
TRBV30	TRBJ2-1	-	AWSYVGVSNEQF